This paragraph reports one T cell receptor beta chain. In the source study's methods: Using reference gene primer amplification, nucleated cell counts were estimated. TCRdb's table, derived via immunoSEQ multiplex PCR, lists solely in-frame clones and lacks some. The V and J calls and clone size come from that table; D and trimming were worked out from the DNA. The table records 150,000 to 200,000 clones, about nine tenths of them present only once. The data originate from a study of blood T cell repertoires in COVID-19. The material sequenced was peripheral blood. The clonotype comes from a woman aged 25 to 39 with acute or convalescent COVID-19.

The CDR3 nucleotides are TGCAGTGCTAGTACAGACCTCTACGAGCAGTACTTC. Protein sequence: CSASTDLYEQYF. The rearrangement joins TRBV20-1 to TRBJ2-7; no reliable D call. Germline CDR1 DFQATT, CDR2 SNEGSKA (reference sequence). The V end was cut by 3 bases, the J end by 3 bases, with 9 bases between. The CDR3 covers 12 residues.